This T cell receptor (beta chain) was found in a study of vaccination and CD4 T cells after COVID-19. About this clonotype: Its antigen is not identified.

Noted treatment: approximately 10-day PBMC culture with coronavirus spike peptide pools or control peptides (ViraFEST assay). The germline CDR1 and CDR2 sequences are ENHRY and SYGVKD. The CDR3 is 15 residues long. Trimming left V 8 bases short and J 4 bases short, with 17 bases between. Cultured CD4+ T cell DNA underwent sequencing with the Oncomine TCR Beta short-read assay. TCRdb recomputed calls from the PCR reads with MiXCR, one row per CDR3 protein. The sample has 14,000 to 15,000 distinct CDR3 sequences, roughly half seen once. Sequencing was done on a sample of CD4+ T cells from blood, cultured in vitro. The clonotype was recovered from a human donor who had recovered from COVID-19. The V gene is TRBV10-3, the J gene TRBJ2-2, with D perhaps matching TRBD1 or TRBD2 (5 bases each). In DNA form, the CDR3 reads TGTGCCATCGGCAATCAAGGGGACGGCACCGGGGAGCTGTTTTTT. As protein: CAIGNQGDGTGELFF.